The 29 T cell receptor beta chains presented below share a single source sample, sequenced in a study of blood T cell repertoires in COVID-19. Sequenced by immunoSEQ multiplex PCR; TCRdb stores in-frame clones only, minus some. This sample has fewer than 300,000 clones, with 85% to 90% found just once. Sequences were obtained from peripheral blood. The receptors were gathered from a woman aged 45-65 years with COVID-19, enrolled during active disease.

This chain uses TRBV29-1 with TRBJ2-7; possibly TRBD2 for D (5 bases). Trimming took 7 bases from V and 5 from J, leaving 15 bases between them. This CDR3 has 12 amino acids. Germline V gene lookup returns CDR1 SQVTM and CDR2 ANQGSEA. The CDR3 DNA follows: TGCAGCGCCAAACCGCACGGGGACGAGCAGTACTTC. Its translation is CSAKPHGDEQYF.

This clone occurred once. This rearrangement joins TRBV11-2 to TRBJ1-1, with D unresolved. The germline V gene has CDR1 SGHAT and CDR2 FQNNGV. This CDR3 region has 13 residues. The V and J ends lost 1 base and 3 bases respectively, with 6 bases between them. Written as DNA, the CDR3 is TGTGCCAGCAGCTTAGTTCTGTACACTGAAGCTTTCTTT. Its protein product is CASSLVLYTEAFF.

V and J are TRBV29-1 and TRBJ2-1; TRBD1 might be the D (6 bases). V was pared by 2 bases and J by 0 bases, with 11 bases between. The germline CDR1 and CDR2 sequences are SQVTM and ANQGSEA. The CDR3 sequence is 15 residues long. DNA of the CDR3: TGCAGCGTTGAACGCGACAGGAGCTCCTACAATGAGCAGTTCTTC. This translates into CSVERDRSSYNEQFF.

CDR3 DNA: TGCGCCAGCAGCCAAGGACCAAGCGGTCAAGAGACCCAGTACTTC. Residues: CASSQGPSGQETQYF. The chain links TRBV4-3 to TRBJ2-5; weak D call: TRBD2 (5 bases). The V gene lost 1 base and the J gene lost 2 bases, with 11 bases spanning the gap. This CDR3 comprises 15 residues. Germline V gene lookup returns CDR1 LGHNA and CDR2 YSLEER.

The chain couples TRBV6-4 to TRBJ2-3; a weak D match, TRBD2 (5 bases). Trimming removed 4 bases at V and 3 bases at J, with 5 bases between. CDR1 is MRHNA, CDR2 SNTAGT, per germline. CDR3 length equals 12 residues. CDR3 protein: CASSGTTDTQYF. The CDR3 DNA sequence: TGTGCCAGCAGTGGGACTACAGATACGCAGTATTTT.

The chain carries TRBV6-6 and TRBJ1-5, with no clear D. Between the trimmed V and J ends, which lost 6 bases and 0 bases, there was a span of 12 bases. CDR1 and CDR2 (germline): MNHNY, SVGAGI (reference sequence). This CDR3 is built from 15 residues. DNA of the CDR3: TGTGCCAGCAGCCCTACAGCTTATAGCAATCAGCCCCAGCATTTT. It encodes CASSPTAYSNQPQHF.

The chain employs TRBV7-6 and TRBJ2-3; 7 bases agree with TRBD1. V shed 8 bases and J 2 bases; nucleotides not matched to a gene: 7. CDR1 is SGHVS and CDR2 is FNYEAQ in the germline V gene. The CDR3 is 14 amino acids. In DNA form, the CDR3 reads TGTGCCAGCCAAAAGGGGGCCAACACAGATACGCAGTATTTT. Its protein is CASQKGANTDTQYF.

The V call is TRBV7-9, the J call TRBJ1-5, with a weak D call TRBD1 (6 bases). The CDR3 length is 14 residues. From germline, CDR1 is SEHNR and CDR2 FQNEAQ (reference sequence). The V end lost 4 bases, the J end lost 5 bases, and 12 bases lay between the germline ends. The CDR3 bases are TGTGCCAGCAGCTCCTGGACAGAGGATCAGCCCCAGCATTTT. It codes for CASSSWTEDQPQHF. Full variable domain (rest looked up from reference TRBV7-9 and TRBJ1-5): DTGVSQNPRHKITKRGQNVTFRCDPISEHNRLYWYRQTLGQGPEFLTYFQNEAQLEKSRLLSDRFSAERPKGSFSTLEIQRTEQGDSAMYLCASSSWTEDQPQHFGDGTRLSIL.

The chain recombines TRBV28 with TRBJ2-7; D is perhaps TRBD2 (5 bases). The CDR3 length is 12 residues. The V end was cut by 3 bases, the J end by 6 bases, with 9 bases between. Per the germline V gene, CDR1 is MDHEN and CDR2 is SYDVKM. The CDR3 protein is CASSLRVGEQYF. The CDR3 region has the DNA TGTGCCAGCAGTTTGCGGGTCGGCGAGCAGTACTTC.

The J gene is TRBJ2-7, the V gene TRBV19; TRBD1 matches at 11 bases. The CDR3 has 16 amino acids. CDR1 LNHDA and CDR2 SQIVND come from the germline V gene (reference sequence). After removal of 5 bases from V and 2 bases from J, the junction contained 8 bases not matched to a gene. CDR3 region: CASSLYGTGGTYEQYF. As DNA, the CDR3 is TGTGCCAGTAGTCTGTACGGGACAGGGGGAACCTACGAGCAGTACTTC.

The genes are TRBV7-9 and TRBJ2-1, with 7 bases lining up with TRBD1. Trimming cost V 5 bases and J 11 bases; bases outside gene matches: 9. Germline lookup yields CDR1 SEHNR and CDR2 FQNEAQ (reference sequence). The CDR3 sequence is 13 residues long. For the CDR3, the DNA is TGTGCCAGCAGCGAGTTGACAGGGACAAAGCAGTTCTTC. As protein: CASSELTGTKQFF. The whole variable domain, remainder taken from reference TRBV7-9 and TRBJ2-1, is DTGVSQNPRHKITKRGQNVTFRCDPISEHNRLYWYRQTLGQGPEFLTYFQNEAQLEKSRLLSDRFSAERPKGSFSTLEIQRTEQGDSAMYLCASSELTGTKQFFGPGTRLTVL.

The rearrangement uses TRBV5-6 and TRBJ2-1; perhaps TRBD1 as D (6 bases). The CDR3 has 14 residues. The germline V and J ends were trimmed by 1 base and 4 bases, with 9 bases remaining between them. The germline gives CDR1 SGHDT, CDR2 YYEEEE. In DNA, the CDR3 is TGTGCCAGCAGCTTGTTCGGGACATACAATGAGCAGTTCTTC. Protein: CASSLFGTYNEQFF. Looking up the rest from reference TRBV5-6 and TRBJ2-1 gives the full variable domain: DAGVTQSPTHLIKTRGQQVTLRCSPKSGHDTVSWYQQALGQGPQFIFQYYEEEERQRGNFPDRFSGHQFPNYSSELNVNALLLGDSALYLCASSLFGTYNEQFFGPGTRLTVL.

The rearrangement links TRBV14 to TRBJ2-5, with 8 bases identical to TRBD1. The CDR3 runs to 19 residues. Germline CDR1 and CDR2: SGHDN and FVKESK. Trimming at V came to 3 bases and at J to 4 bases, leaving 19 bases not matched to a gene. The CDR3 loop is CASSQSRWDNRGSGETQYF. CDR3 coding DNA: TGTGCCAGCAGCCAGTCCAGATGGGATAACAGGGGGTCGGGAGAGACCCAGTACTTC.

The chain carries TRBV7-2 and TRBJ2-7, with 8 bases aligning to TRBD1. Losses at the gene ends were 5 bases for V and 3 bases for J; bases not matched to a gene: 9. The CDR3 runs 15 residues. The V gene's germline CDR1 is SGHTA and CDR2 FQGNSA. CDR3 sequence reads: CASSRAGQGFYEQYF. The CDR3, as DNA: TGTGCCAGCAGCCGTGCCGGACAGGGATTCTACGAGCAGTACTTC.

V is TRBV11-2 and J is TRBJ2-1, with 8 bases fitting TRBD1. The CDR3 extends over 15 amino acids. Looked up from germline, CDR1 is SGHAT and CDR2 is FQNNGV. V lost 5 bases to trimming and J lost 2 bases; unmatched junction nucleotides: 5. CDR3 DNA sequence: TGTGCCAGCAGCCCGGACAGGGCCCCCTACAATGAGCAGTTCTTC. It is translated as CASSPDRAPYNEQFF.

The V call is TRBV5-4, the J call TRBJ2-1, with 13 nucleotides matching TRBD2. Per germline, CDR1 SGHNT and CDR2 YYREEE (reference sequence). The CDR3 contains 14 residues. J lost 8 bases, V lost 3 bases, and 2 bases had no gene match. CDR3 amino acids: CASSSGLAGYEQFF. CDR3 nucleotide sequence: TGTGCCAGCAGCTCGGGACTAGCGGGGTATGAGCAGTTCTTC.

The chain has TRBV3-1 (or the pseudogene TRBV3-2) and TRBJ2-1; 15 nucleotides agree with TRBD2. Trimming took 5 bases from V and 10 from J; bases not matched to a gene: 9. The CDR3 consists of 16 residues. The germline CDR1 and CDR2 sequences are LGHDT and YNNKEL (reference sequence). The chain's CDR3 is CASSEGLAGGSFEQFF. In nucleotides, the CDR3 is TGTGCCAGCAGCGAAGGACTAGCGGGAGGGTCCTTCGAGCAGTTCTTC.

The chain recombines TRBV10-3 with TRBJ2-1, with a possible D match to TRBD2 (6 bases). The V end was cut by 6 bases, the J end by 9 bases, with 18 bases between. This CDR3 region has 14 residues. In germline, CDR1 is ENHRY, CDR2 SYGVKD. CDR3 loop: CAIRTSGDGREQFF. The DNA for the CDR3 is TGTGCCATCAGGACTAGTGGGGATGGGCGTGAGCAGTTCTTC.

The chain links TRBV19 to TRBJ2-7; TRBD1 aligns across 7 bases. Germline-derived CDR1 and CDR2 are LNHDA and SQIVND (reference sequence). The CDR3 spans 16 residues. The trim removed 5 bases at V and 0 bases at J, leaving 10 bases unmatched. CDR3 sequence reads: CASSDPRGPSSYEQYF. The DNA of the CDR3 is TGTGCCAGTAGTGACCCTAGGGGGCCATCCTCCTACGAGCAGTACTTC.

This clone was observed a few times. CDR3 DNA: TGTGCCACCAGCAGAGGGACTAGCGGACGAAACCTCCAAGAGACCCAGTACTTC. This sequence encodes CATSRGTSGRNLQETQYF. The chain is built from TRBV15 and TRBJ2-5, with 10 bases matching TRBD2. The CDR3 contains 18 residues. CDR1 and CDR2 (germline): LNHNV, YYDKDF (reference sequence). The V gene end was trimmed by 1 base and the J gene end by 1 base; junction bases not matched to a gene: 9.

J is TRBJ2-7 and V is TRBV7-8, with 9 nucleotides matching TRBD1. V shed 1 base, J shed 3 bases, and the junction held 7 bases outside the gene matches. This CDR3 comprises 16 residues. Germline CDR1 SGHVS, CDR2 FQNEAQ. CDR3: CASSLVAGTGFYEQYF. Here the CDR3 DNA reads TGTGCCAGCAGCTTAGTAGCCGGGACAGGGTTCTACGAGCAGTACTTC.

The table lists this clone with a few counts. The chain employs TRBV6-5 and TRBJ2-5, with a weak D call TRBD2 (6 bases). This CDR3 is built from 13 residues. Germline V CDR1 and CDR2: MNHEY, SVGAGI. Trimming left V 5 bases short and J 4 bases short, with 11 bases between. The CDR3 reads CASSNSGGETQYF. The CDR3 DNA reads as TGTGCCAGCAGTAATAGCGGTGGAGAGACCCAGTACTTC.

There are a few counts of this clone. The chain is built from TRBV7-6 and TRBJ2-1, with 10 positions matching TRBD1. After removal of 5 bases from V and 2 bases from J, the junction contained 3 bases not matched to a gene. The CDR3 has 15 amino acids. CDR1 and CDR2 (germline): SGHVS, FNYEAQ. The CDR3 DNA is TGTGCCAGCAGCCGGGACAGGGGAACCTACAATGAGCAGTTCTTC. Amino acids: CASSRDRGTYNEQFF.

The genes are TRBV9 and TRBJ1-5; D is undetermined. Trimming removed 0 bases from V and 3 bases from J, with 7 bases in between. Germline CDR1 reads SGDLS; CDR2 reads YYNGEE. The CDR3 contains 14 residues. CDR3 bases: TGTGCCAGCAGCGTAGGTAGCTCCAATCAGCCCCAGCATTTT. This encodes CASSVGSSNQPQHF.

This chain uses TRBV5-1 with TRBJ2-5; 7 bases are a match to TRBD1. Per the germline V gene, CDR1 is SGHRS and CDR2 is YFSETQ. The CDR3 consists of 15 residues. The V and J ends lost 2 bases and 1 base, in that order; junction bases with no gene match: 5. The CDR3 here is CASSLNRQGQETQYF. CDR3 DNA sequence: TGCGCCAGCAGCTTAAATCGACAGGGCCAAGAGACCCAGTACTTC.

V usage is TRBV7-9 and J usage is TRBJ2-1; D gene uncertain. Trimming cost V 5 bases and J 0 bases, with 11 bases left between them. CDR3 length equals 15 residues. Germline values: CDR1 SEHNR, CDR2 FQNEAQ (reference sequence). This CDR3 is CASSPRLSSYNEQFF. CDR3 nucleotides: TGTGCCAGCAGCCCCCGTCTATCCTCCTACAATGAGCAGTTCTTC.

The chain couples TRBV19 to TRBJ2-1; D possibly corresponds to TRBD1 (5 bases). V lost 1 base and J 3 bases, leaving 19 bases between the germline ends. This CDR3 is built from 18 residues. CDR1 LNHDA and CDR2 SQIVND come from the germline V gene (reference sequence). CDR3 in DNA: TGTGCCAGTAGTATAGGGGGCATTGGCATAAACCGCTACAATGAGCAGTTCTTC. It specifies CASSIGGIGINRYNEQFF.

The chain couples TRBV5-6 to TRBJ1-1, with D perhaps TRBD1 (5 bases). From germline, CDR1 is SGHDT and CDR2 YYEEEE. Trimming stripped 4 bases from V and 3 bases from J, with 7 bases between. The CDR3 has 12 amino acids. CDR3 in DNA: TGTGCCAGCAGCGACAGTTACACTGAAGCTTTCTTT. It translates to CASSDSYTEAFF.

Points on this clone: A junction boundary mismatches the germline segment, possibly from a read error. The chain links TRBV11-2 to TRBJ1-1; D might be TRBD1 (5 bases). The CDR3 has 11 residues. The germline V gene encodes CDR1 SGHAT and CDR2 FQNNGV. The CDR3 reads CASSSGTGAFF. As DNA, the CDR3 is TGTGCCAGCAGCTCCGGGACTGGAGCTTTCTTT.